A single TCR beta chain is shown here with its context. Its antigen is undetermined. These data come from a study of cytomegalovirus exposure and HLA in healthy donors. Study background: HLA-typed donors contributed about 85 million unique TCRs, which were held in an early data release. Overall study findings and caveats: Later work found most CMV-associated TCR beta chains apparently HLA-restricted. Indistinguishable V segments such as TRBV6-2 and TRBV6-3 were excluded.

Germline CDR1 and CDR2: MNHNY and SVGAGI (reference sequence). The CDR3 is 13 residues long. The V end was cut by 5 bases, the J end by 8 bases, with 15 bases between. Primers for the PCR totalled 60 Vbeta and 13 Jbeta. Sequenced by immunoSEQ multiplex PCR; TCRdb stores in-frame clones only, minus some. In all, the sample yields 200,000 to 250,000 clones. The clonotype was recovered from a woman in her twenties or thirties in good health and CMV-seropositive. The sequenced sample was PBMCs. The V gene is TRBV6-6, the J gene TRBJ1-2, with D possibly matching TRBD1 (5 bases). Here the CDR3 DNA reads TGTGCCAGCAGTACCTCCAGGGTTTCAGGCTACACCTTC. It specifies CASSTSRVSGYTF.